The TCR beta chain described here comes from a study of T cells in Graves' hyperthyroidism and ophthalmopathy. TCR beta CDR3 region amplification was performed from RNA transcripts. The TCR CDR3 was amplified in a first-round RT-PCR using the HTBI primer set. TCRdb processed the multiplex PCR reads anew with MiXCR; each CDR3 protein has one entry. The profile shows fewer than 300,000 distinct CDR3 sequences, less than 30% of them singletons. This clonotype was counted at least ten times. The V gene end was trimmed by 0 bases and the J gene end by 0 bases; junction bases not matched to a gene: 14. Germline V gene lookup returns CDR1 DFQATT and CDR2 SNEGSKA (reference sequence). There are 19 residues in the CDR3.

Sequenced input: blood. The V gene is TRBV20-1, the J gene TRBJ2-7; TRBD2 matches 10 bases. The origin of this receptor is a man in his forties with Graves' hyperthyroidism that later progressed to Graves' ophthalmopathy. As DNA, the CDR3 is TGCAGTGCTAGAGAGGTCAGCGGGAGGGCCCATCGAGACTCCTACGAGCAGTACTTC. This sequence encodes CSAREVSGRAHRDSYEQYF.